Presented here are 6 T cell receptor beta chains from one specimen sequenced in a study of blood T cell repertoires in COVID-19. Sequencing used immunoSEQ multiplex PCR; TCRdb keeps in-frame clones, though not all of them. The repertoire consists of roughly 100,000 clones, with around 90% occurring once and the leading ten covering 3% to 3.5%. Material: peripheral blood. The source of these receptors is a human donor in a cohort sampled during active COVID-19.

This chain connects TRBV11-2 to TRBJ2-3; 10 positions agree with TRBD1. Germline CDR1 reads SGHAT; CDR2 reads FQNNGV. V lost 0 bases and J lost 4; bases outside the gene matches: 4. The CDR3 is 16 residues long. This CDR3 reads CASSLEGQGGPDTQYF. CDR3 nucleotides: TGTGCCAGCAGCTTAGAAGGACAGGGGGGCCCAGATACGCAGTATTTT.

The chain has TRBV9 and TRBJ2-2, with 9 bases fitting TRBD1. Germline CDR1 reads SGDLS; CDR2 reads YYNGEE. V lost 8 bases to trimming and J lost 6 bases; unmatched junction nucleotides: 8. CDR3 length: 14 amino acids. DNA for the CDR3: TGTGCCAGTACAGGGGGCTTTCTATCCGGGGAGCTGTTTTTT. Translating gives CASTGGFLSGELFF.

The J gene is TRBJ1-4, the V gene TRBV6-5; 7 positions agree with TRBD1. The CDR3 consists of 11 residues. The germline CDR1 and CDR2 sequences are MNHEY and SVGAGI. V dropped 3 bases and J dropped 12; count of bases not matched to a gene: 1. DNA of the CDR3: TGTGCCAGCAGTTATGGGACAGAACTGTTTTTT. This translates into CASSYGTELFF.

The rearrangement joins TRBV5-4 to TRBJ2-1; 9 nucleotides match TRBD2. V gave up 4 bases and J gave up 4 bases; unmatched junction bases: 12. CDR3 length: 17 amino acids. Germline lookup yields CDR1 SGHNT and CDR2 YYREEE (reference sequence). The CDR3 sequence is CASSPGGSGGNYNEQFF. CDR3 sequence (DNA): TGTGCCAGCAGCCCCGGGGGTAGCGGGGGCAATTACAATGAGCAGTTCTTC.

Written as DNA, the CDR3 is TGTGCCAGCAGCTTTGCCAGGGGTTCCTCCTACGAGCAGTACTTC. It specifies CASSFARGSSYEQYF. The rearrangement links TRBV11-2 to TRBJ2-7; D is perhaps TRBD1 (6 bases). The V end lost 3 bases, the J end lost 0 bases, and 12 bases lay between the germline ends. Germline V gene sequence: CDR1 SGHAT, CDR2 FQNNGV. CDR3 size: 15 residues.

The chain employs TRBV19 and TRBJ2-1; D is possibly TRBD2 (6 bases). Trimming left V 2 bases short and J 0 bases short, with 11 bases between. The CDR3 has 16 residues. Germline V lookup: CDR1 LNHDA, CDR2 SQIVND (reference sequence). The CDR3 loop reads CASSIIERVSYNEQFF. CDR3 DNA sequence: TGTGCCAGTAGTATAATCGAGCGGGTCTCCTACAATGAGCAGTTCTTC. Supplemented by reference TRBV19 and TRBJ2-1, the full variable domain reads DGGITQSPKYLFRKEGQNVTLSCEQNLNHDAMYWYRQDPGQGLRLIYYSQIVNDFQKGDIAEGYSVSREKKESFPLTVTSAQKNPTAFYLCASSIIERVSYNEQFFGPGTRLTVL.